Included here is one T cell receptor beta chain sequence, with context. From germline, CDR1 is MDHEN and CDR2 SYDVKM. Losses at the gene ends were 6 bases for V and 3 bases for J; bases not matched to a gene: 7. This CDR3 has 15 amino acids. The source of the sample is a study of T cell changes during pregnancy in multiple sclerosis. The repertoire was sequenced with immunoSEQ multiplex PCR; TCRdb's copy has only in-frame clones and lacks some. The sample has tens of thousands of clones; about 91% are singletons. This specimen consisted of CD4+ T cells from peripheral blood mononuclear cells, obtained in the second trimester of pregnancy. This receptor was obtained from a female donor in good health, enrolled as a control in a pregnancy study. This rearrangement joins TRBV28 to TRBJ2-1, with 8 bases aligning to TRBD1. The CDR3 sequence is CASSYGQGIYNEQFF. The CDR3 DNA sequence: TGTGCCAGCAGCTATGGACAGGGAATCTACAATGAGCAGTTCTTC.